The sequence of this TCR beta chain was determined in a study of blood T cells in healthy people across ages. Study findings and constraints: Bulk PBMC profiling left naive and antigen-experienced comparisons inconclusive.

A second PCR, run for roughly 7 to 12 cycles, used a sample-barcoded 5' primer plus a J-beta primer mix. Through a template-switch adaptor with 12 random nucleotides, each cDNA molecule received a tag. Sequencing of every sample gave 3 million or more CDR3-containing paired-end reads. Via MiXCR, TCRdb re-called the 5' RACE reads, giving one row per CDR3 protein. This table has just under 750,000 distinct CDR3 sequences, about 20% appearing once. In the case of this clonotype: Antigen specificity is unknown.

The CDR3 spans 15 residues. Germline V CDR1 and CDR2: SGHKS, YYEKEE (reference sequence). With 2 bases clipped from V and 4 bases from J, the junction kept 3 bases outside the gene matches. This TCR derives from a man between 65 and 85 years old in good health. The V call is TRBV5-5, the J call TRBJ2-1; 10 bases line up with TRBD2. The sequencing input was blood. The CDR3 sequence is CASSFGTSAYNEQFF. CDR3 nucleotides: TGTGCCAGCAGCTTCGGGACTAGCGCGTACAATGAGCAGTTCTTC.